This is a list of T cell receptor beta chains from one sample in a study of CD8 T cells in ankylosing spondylitis. From the 5' RACE reads, TCRdb called clonotypes with MiXCR, one entry per CDR3 protein. This table has around 770,000 distinct CDR3 sequences, 12% appearing once. The sample taken for sequencing was blood, either unsorted or a sorted T cell fraction (not recorded which). The receptors were sampled from a male donor with ankylosing spondylitis. Both conserved end residues are part of each CDR3. The D gene is left open where the match is weak. The size of a clone is reported for some rows only, either as once, few or many, or as a class for expanded clones.

D gene: TRBD2; clone size: few; V gene: TRBV20-1; J gene: TRBJ2-1; CDR3 DNA: TGCAGTGCTAGTACCGGGACTAGCGGGGGGCACAATGAGCAGTTCTTC; CDR3 protein: CSASTGTSGGHNEQFF
D gene: -; clone size: few; V gene: TRBV9; J gene: TRBJ2-7; CDR3 DNA: TGTGCCAGCAGCCCGGGGTGGTTACGGGACGAGCAGTACTTC; CDR3 protein: CASSPGWLRDEQYF
D gene: TRBD2; clone size: -; V gene: TRBV9; J gene: TRBJ2-2; CDR3 DNA: TGTGCCAGCAGCGGTAGCGGGGGGGCGAGCGGGGAGCTGTTTTTT; CDR3 protein: CASSGSGGASGELFF
D gene: -; clone size: -; V gene: TRBV4-3; J gene: TRBJ2-2; CDR3 DNA: TGCGCCAGCAGCCAAGTTCTAATCCTAGTTAGTACGAACACCGGGGAGCTGTTTTTT; CDR3 protein: CASSQVLILVSTNTGELFF
D gene: TRBD2; clone size: -; V gene: TRBV4-1; J gene: TRBJ2-7; CDR3 DNA: TGCGCCAGCAGCCAAGGGAGTGGGACTAGCGTACTAAAATCTAACTACGAGCAGTACTTC; CDR3 protein: CASSQGSGTSVLKSNYEQYF
D gene: -; clone size: -; V gene: TRBV20-1; J gene: TRBJ2-5; CDR3 DNA: TGCAGTGCCCCTAGGGGGGGGCCCCAAGAGACCCAGTACTTC; CDR3 protein: CSAPRGGPQETQYF
D gene: -; clone size: -; V gene: TRBV20-1; J gene: TRBJ2-3; CDR3 DNA: TGCAGTGCCGATCTGAACCCCTACACAGATACGCAGTATTTT; CDR3 protein: CSADLNPYTDTQYF
D gene: -; clone size: many; V gene: TRBV6-4; J gene: TRBJ1-1; CDR3 DNA: TGTGCCAGCAGTAAGGGATTGAACACTGAAGCTTTCTTT; CDR3 protein: CASSKGLNTEAFF
D gene: -; clone size: -; V gene: TRBV20-1; J gene: TRBJ1-4; CDR3 DNA: TGCAGTGCTATAGAGCTAGGGGGTAATGAAAAACTGTTTTTT; CDR3 protein: CSAIELGGNEKLFF
D gene: -; clone size: -; V gene: TRBV29-1; J gene: TRBJ1-2; CDR3 DNA: TGCAGCGTTGAAGGGGCACAGTCGAATGGCTACACCTTC; CDR3 protein: CSVEGAQSNGYTF
D gene: -; clone size: -; V gene: TRBV6-1; J gene: TRBJ2-1; CDR3 DNA: TGTGCCAGCAGTATGGGGAGGGGGTGGTACAATGAGCAGTTCTTC; CDR3 protein: CASSMGRGWYNEQFF
D gene: TRBD1; clone size: few; V gene: TRBV10-2; J gene: TRBJ2-7; CDR3 DNA: TGCGCCAGCAGTGGGGACAGGGTTACCTACGAGCAGTACTTC; CDR3 protein: CASSGDRVTYEQYF
D gene: -; clone size: -; V gene: TRBV4-2; J gene: TRBJ2-3; CDR3 DNA: TGTGCCAGCAGCCTTCTTTACGGGAGAGGACCAGATACGCAGTATTTT; CDR3 protein: CASSLLYGRGPDTQYF
D gene: -; clone size: -; V gene: TRBV7-2; J gene: TRBJ2-1; CDR3 DNA: TGTGCCAGCAGCCCCAGGGTCCCCGAGCAGTTCTTC; CDR3 protein: CASSPRVPEQFF
D gene: -; clone size: many; V gene: TRBV6-2/TRBV6-3; J gene: TRBJ1-1; CDR3 DNA: TGTGCCAGCAGTTATGGGGCTACTGAAGCTTTCTTT; CDR3 protein: CASSYGATEAFF
D gene: TRBD1; clone size: many; V gene: TRBV29-1; J gene: TRBJ2-3; CDR3 DNA: TGCAGCGTTGAAGAGTCTCCGGGACAGGGGGTAGGCACAGATACGCAGTATTTT; CDR3 protein: CSVEESPGQGVGTDTQYF
D gene: TRBD1; clone size: -; V gene: TRBV10-3; J gene: TRBJ1-1; CDR3 DNA: TGTGCCATCAGGGGACAGGGAGGGCCGAACACTGAAGCTTTCTTT; CDR3 protein: CAIRGQGGPNTEAFF
D gene: -; clone size: few; V gene: TRBV5-1; J gene: TRBJ2-3; CDR3 DNA: TGCGCCAGCAGCTTCCTTCAGGGTGGGAGCACAGATACGCAGTATTTT; CDR3 protein: CASSFLQGGSTDTQYF